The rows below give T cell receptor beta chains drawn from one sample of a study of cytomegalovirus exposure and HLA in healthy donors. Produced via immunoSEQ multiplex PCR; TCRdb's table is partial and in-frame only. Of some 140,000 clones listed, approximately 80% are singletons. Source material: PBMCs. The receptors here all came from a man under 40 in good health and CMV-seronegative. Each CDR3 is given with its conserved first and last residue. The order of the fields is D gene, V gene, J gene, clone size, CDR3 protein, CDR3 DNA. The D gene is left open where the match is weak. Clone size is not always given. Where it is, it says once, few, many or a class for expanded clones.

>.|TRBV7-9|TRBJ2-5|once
CASSLAGGRETQYF
TGTGCCAGCAGCTTAGCAGGAGGGCGGGAGACCCAGTACTTC
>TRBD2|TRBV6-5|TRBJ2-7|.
CASSGTSGAYEQYF
TGTGCCAGTTCCGGGACTAGCGGAGCGTACGAGCAGTACTTC
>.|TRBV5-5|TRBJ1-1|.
CASSLLRHINTEAFF
TGTGCCAGCAGCCTGTTGAGGCACATCAACACTGAAGCTTTCTTT
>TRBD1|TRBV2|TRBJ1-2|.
CASSEWTGVYGYTF
TGTGCCAGCAGTGAATGGACAGGGGTCTATGGCTACACCTTC
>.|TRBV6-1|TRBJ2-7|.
CASAGPYEQYF
TGTGCCAGCGCGGGACCCTACGAGCAGTACTTC
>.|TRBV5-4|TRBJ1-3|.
CASSLDTGNTIYF
TGTGCCAGCAGCTTGGACACGGGAAACACCATATATTTT
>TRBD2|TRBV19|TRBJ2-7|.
CASTTSGINEQYF
TGTGCCAGTACGACTAGCGGGATCAACGAGCAGTACTTC
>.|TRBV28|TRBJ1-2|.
CASSLEQGGGYTF
TGTGCCAGCAGCTTGGAGCAAGGAGGAGGCTACACCTTC
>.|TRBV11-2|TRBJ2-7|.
CASSSLPREQYF
TGTGCCAGCAGCTCACTTCCGCGCGAGCAGTACTTC
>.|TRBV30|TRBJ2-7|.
CAWSRQGTSYEQYF
TGTGCCTGGAGTAGGCAGGGCACCTCCTACGAGCAGTACTTC
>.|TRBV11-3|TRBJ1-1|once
CASSFTGTTEAFF
TGTGCCAGCAGCTTTACAGGGACCACTGAAGCTTTCTTT
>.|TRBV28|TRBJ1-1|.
CATFTPGSTEAFF
TGTGCCACCTTCACCCCCGGGAGCACTGAAGCTTTCTTT
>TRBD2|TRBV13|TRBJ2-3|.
CASSLRGSDTQYF
TGTGCCAGCAGCTTACGCGGGAGTGATACGCAGTATTTT
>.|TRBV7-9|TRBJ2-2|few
CASSPTGAGELFF
TGTGCCAGCAGCCCAACAGGAGCCGGGGAGCTGTTTTTT
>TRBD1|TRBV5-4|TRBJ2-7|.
CASSSGQGGLDEQYF
TGTGCCAGCAGCTCCGGACAGGGGGGTTTAGACGAGCAGTACTTC
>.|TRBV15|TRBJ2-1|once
CATSRDRGGGTRGEQFF
TGTGCCACCAGCAGAGATAGAGGAGGAGGCACCCGAGGTGAGCAGTTCTTC
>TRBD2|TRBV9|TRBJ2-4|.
CASSPRTSGPKNIQYF
TGTGCCAGCAGCCCCCGGACTAGCGGCCCCAAAAACATTCAGTACTTC
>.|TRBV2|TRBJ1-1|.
CASSEEEMNTEAFF
TGTGCCAGCAGTGAGGAGGAGATGAACACTGAAGCTTTCTTT
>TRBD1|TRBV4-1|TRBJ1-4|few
CASSQDRTGGKKLFF
TGCGCCAGCAGCCAAGATCGGACAGGGGGGAAGAAACTGTTTTTT
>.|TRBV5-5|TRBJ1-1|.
CASSLPLGAGTEAFF
TGTGCCAGCAGCCTCCCACTGGGGGCGGGCACTGAAGCTTTCTTT
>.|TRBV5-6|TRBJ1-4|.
CASSLFPGGLFF
TGTGCCAGCAGCTTGTTCCCCGGAGGGCTGTTTTTT
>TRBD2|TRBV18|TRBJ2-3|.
CASSPSREYGDTQYF
TGTGCCAGCTCACCATCGCGGGAGTATGGAGATACGCAGTATTTT